This TCR beta chain was sequenced for a study of cytomegalovirus exposure and HLA in healthy donors. The PCR made use of 60 Vbeta and 13 Jbeta primers. TCRdb's table, derived via immunoSEQ multiplex PCR, lists solely in-frame clones and lacks some. The repertoire holds 65,000 to 70,000 clones, with roughly 70% as singletons. Study conclusions and caveats: The majority of TCR sequences were rare, yet some public TCRs appeared in many donors.

The V end was cut by 2 bases, the J end by 6 bases, with 14 bases between. In germline, CDR1 is MNHNS, CDR2 SASEGT. The CDR3 has 14 amino acids. Details on this clone: As yet, its antigen is unknown.

The sequence was obtained from a woman in her thirties in good health and CMV-seronegative. The specimen sequenced was PBMCs. This chain connects TRBV6-1 to TRBJ2-7; tentatively, D is TRBD2 (5 bases). In DNA, the CDR3 is TGTGCCAGCAGTGAACGGCCCGACGGACTCGAGCAGTACTTC. This codes for CASSERPDGLEQYF.